This T cell receptor beta chain appears in the sequencing data of a study of blood T cell repertoires in COVID-19 (dated by TCRdb to 2020 to 2022). A note on the overall study: Collaborator samples came from the United States, Italy and Spain and covered acute and convalescent phases of COVID-19. The prospective study material was composed of cDNA or gDNA derived from T cells, B-cell-depleted T cells, or PBMCs. Deeply sampled blood TCRbeta repertoires from subjects exposed to, actively infected with, or recovered from COVID-19 were included in the dataset. The repertoires were made available in a free public database intended to serve as a resource for research on the immune response to SARS-CoV-2. The samples were drawn from the first 160 participants of the ongoing ImmuneRACE study and from some 1,300 subjects provided by 6 global collaborators. Nearly every sample came with metadata listing a de-identified subject ID, COVID-19 status, age in years and sex. Where available, HLA class I and class II types were taken from metadata supplied by the sample provider and were not determined by assay-based typing. The paper as a whole reports these results and caveats: The quantity of clinical and demographic metadata differed by source and by participant and was supplied without curation.

In the case of this clone: What this receptor recognizes is not known. No base qualities exist here, and no much larger clone lies one base off it.

From cysteine to phenylalanine, the CDR3 is 15 amino acids long. Only the CDR3 part of the read is kept: 45 bases, read in frame from the first base. Looking up the germline V gene (reference sequence) yields CDR1 LNHDA and CDR2 SQIVND. Trimming costs V 9 bases and J 0 bases, and their ends lie 15 bases apart. Participants in the prospective study were aged about 18 to 89 years, lived in over 20 United States geographic areas, and enrolled through a virtual design. In the prospective study, cohorts were assigned on the basis of participant-reported clinical history obtained from a screening survey and a study questionnaire. Recovered participants in ImmuneRACE Cohort 3 were defined by two consecutive negative NP/OP PCR tests, clearance by a healthcare professional, or resolution of symptoms. Mobile phlebotomists in the prospective study collected whole blood, serum and a nasopharyngeal or oropharyngeal swab from every participant. Participants in the prospective study had the option to provide additional blood draws and questionnaires over a roughly 2-month period. Prospective study blood samples were shipped either frozen or at room temperature before DNA extraction.

TCRbeta CDR3 regions were amplified from genomic DNA by means of the immunoSEQ Assay, a bias-controlled multiplex PCR. Turning to the authors' computational methods: Within the assay, amplification of reference gene primers was used to estimate how many nucleated cells each sample contained. To quantify the absolute abundance of each unique TCRbeta CDR3 rearrangement, sequence reads were collapsed and filtered. For each sample, productive Simpson clonality was calculated by taking the square root of Simpson's diversity index across productive rearrangements. TCRdb took this table from immuneACCESS and kept in-frame rearrangements with V and J called. Such tables lack part of the clones; where checked against another copy, unresolved V genes explain under half of the gap, and the rest is unexplained. The V and J calls and the clone size are those of that table, but D and trimming were determined from the DNA. The sample table records hundreds of thousands of clones; roughly 90% of these occur just once. The ten largest clones capture 2.6% of the sample.

The rearranged segments are TRBV19 and TRBJ1-3, and perhaps TRBD1 as D gene, on 6 matching bases. The receptor's source is a man in his sixties who had recovered from COVID-19. Sequences were obtained from PBMCs or T cells enriched from blood (not recorded which). CDR3 sequence: CASSWTEASGNTIYF. The sequenced DNA: TGTGCCAGCTCCTGGACAGAAGCCTCTGGAAACACCATATATTTT.